This entry lists 16 T cell receptor beta chains sequenced from one sample in a study of blood T cell repertoires in COVID-19. Method: immunoSEQ multiplex PCR; TCRdb's copy keeps in-frame clones and lacks some. The sample holds some 530,000 clones; more than 85% are singletons and the top ten take approximately 8%. Specimen: PBMCs or T cells enriched from blood (not recorded which). These receptors all come from a woman aged 60-75 years who had recovered from COVID-19.

The chain combines TRBV19 with TRBJ1-6, with unresolved D. Germline loops: CDR1 LNHDA, CDR2 SQIVND (reference sequence). V dropped 9 bases and J dropped 10 bases, with 28 bases sitting between them. This CDR3 spans 17 amino acids. The CDR3 nucleotides read TGTGCCAGCCACCATGGGGAGCCTTTCGTCCTCTCCTCACCCCTCCACTTT. It yields the protein CASHHGEPFVLSSPLHF.

This clone showed up many times. The chain uses TRBV5-1 and TRBJ1-1; 7 bases are a match to TRBD1. The CDR3 consists of 17 residues. Losses at the gene ends were 1 base for V and 3 bases for J; bases not matched to a gene: 12. Germline values: CDR1 SGHRS, CDR2 YFSETQ. The CDR3 coding sequence is TGCGCCAGCAGCTTGACAGGGGTTACTCCGGTGGACACTGAAGCTTTCTTT. Amino acids: CASSLTGVTPVDTEAFF. Using reference TRBV5-1 and TRBJ1-1 for the parts outside the CDR3, the full variable domain is KAGVTQTPRYLIKTRGQQVTLSCSPISGHRSVSWYQQTPGQGLQFLFEYFSETQRNKGNFPGRFSGRQFSNSRSEMNVSTLELGDSALYLCASSLTGVTPVDTEAFFGQGTRLTVV.

The chain employs TRBV5-4 and TRBJ2-3, with D possibly being TRBD1 (8 bases). Germline V lookup: CDR1 SGHNT, CDR2 YYREEE (reference sequence). The CDR3 runs to 14 residues. The CDR3: CATERDRLTDTQYF. The CDR3 DNA follows: TGTGCAACTGAGCGGGACAGGCTCACAGATACGCAGTATTTT.

The rearrangement uses TRBV9 and TRBJ1-4; 7 positions match TRBD1. The length of the CDR3 is 14 residues. V dropped 2 bases and J dropped 3; count of bases not matched to a gene: 1. CDR1 is SGDLS, CDR2 YYNGEE, per germline. CDR3 sequence (DNA): TGTGCCAGCAGCGTCGGGACAGCTAATGAAAAACTGTTTTTT. Protein sequence: CASSVGTANEKLFF.

This chain connects TRBV25-1 to TRBJ1-1; the match to TRBD1 covers 9 bases. Germline CDR1 reads MGHDK; CDR2 reads SYGVNS. J gave up 7 bases and V 5 bases, and 5 bases lay outside the gene matches. The CDR3 sequence is 13 residues long. CDR3 amino acids: CASSQQGASEAFF. CDR3 coding DNA: TGTGCCAGCAGTCAACAGGGGGCTAGTGAAGCTTTCTTT.

The chain carries TRBV6-6 and TRBJ1-5, with a weak D call TRBD1 (5 bases). The CDR3 runs to 14 residues. V lost 6 bases and J lost 5, with 14 bases in between. In germline, CDR1 is MNHNY, CDR2 SVGAGI (reference sequence). CDR3 sequence (DNA): TGTGCCAGCAGCTCGCGGCGGGGGGATCAGCCCCAGCATTTT. Translating it yields CASSSRRGDQPQHF.

The chain combines TRBV24-1 with TRBJ1-1; TRBD1 aligns across 7 bases. CDR3 size: 13 residues. The germline gives CDR1 KGHDR, CDR2 SFDVKD. Unmatched junction bases numbered 0, after V lost 2 bases and J lost 4 bases. Written as DNA, the CDR3 is TGTGCCACCAGTGATTGGACAGGCACTGAAGCTTTCTTT. It translates to CATSDWTGTEAFF.

The J gene is TRBJ1-1, the V gene TRBV5-1, with 7 bases matching TRBD1. The CDR3 runs 15 residues. V was pared by 3 bases and J by 1 base, with 6 bases of the junction left unmatched. The germline gives CDR1 SGHRS, CDR2 YFSETQ. The CDR3 loop reads CASSSLGQQNTEAFF. Here the CDR3 DNA reads TGCGCCAGCAGCTCCCTGGGACAGCAGAACACTGAAGCTTTCTTT.

This clone was recorded only once. The rearrangement joins TRBV5-8 to TRBJ1-1; D may be TRBD1 (6 bases). V dropped 4 bases and J dropped 1 base, with 11 bases sitting between them. Germline lookup yields CDR1 SGHTS and CDR2 YDEGEE. The CDR3 loop spans 14 amino acids. The CDR3 DNA reads as TGTGCCAGCAGCAAAAGGACAGCGAACACTGAAGCTTTCTTT. Protein sequence: CASSKRTANTEAFF.

The chain couples TRBV7-2 to TRBJ1-5, with 8 bases fitting TRBD1. This CDR3 spans 15 amino acids. The germline V gene encodes CDR1 SGHTA and CDR2 FQGNSA. V was clipped by 4 bases and J by 6 bases; unmatched bases: 8. The CDR3 DNA is TGTGCCAGCAGCTCGGCCACAGGGGGTCCTCAGCCCCAGCATTTT. Protein: CASSSATGGPQPQHF.

CDR3 residues: CASSIAVGGAETQYF. The CDR3, as DNA: TGTGCCAGTAGTATAGCAGTAGGGGGGGCAGAGACCCAGTACTTC. This rearrangement joins TRBV19 to TRBJ2-5; tentatively, D is TRBD2 (7 bases). Trimming took 1 base from V and 4 from J, leaving 13 bases between them. Germline-derived CDR1 and CDR2 are LNHDA and SQIVND (reference sequence). The CDR3 is 15 amino acids.

This chain's CDR3 is CASSSTQGSGELFF. CDR3 sequence (DNA): TGTGCCAGCAGTTCCACTCAGGGTTCCGGGGAGCTGTTTTTT. The chain recombines TRBV6-4 with TRBJ2-2, with D tentatively TRBD1 (5 bases). V lost 5 bases and J 6 bases, leaving 13 bases between the germline ends. The germline V gene has CDR1 MRHNA and CDR2 SNTAGT. The CDR3 runs 14 residues.

This chain links TRBV27 with TRBJ2-7, with 11 bases aligning to TRBD2. Trimming at V came to 4 bases and at J to 4 bases, leaving 3 bases not matched to a gene. This CDR3 has 14 amino acids. Germline lookup yields CDR1 MNHEY and CDR2 SMNVEV (reference sequence). Here the CDR3 DNA reads TGTGCCAGCAGTTCCGGACTAGCGGGTTACGAGCAGTACTTC. Protein sequence: CASSSGLAGYEQYF.

J is TRBJ1-5 and V is TRBV14, with D maybe TRBD1 (6 bases). Trimming stripped 4 bases from V and 0 bases from J, with 16 bases between. The CDR3 is 17 amino acids. Germline V gene lookup returns CDR1 SGHDN and CDR2 FVKESK. CDR3 sequence (DNA): TGTGCCAGCAGCCGGGGCAGGGGAAATTATAGCAATCAGCCCCAGCATTTT. Translation gives CASSRGRGNYSNQPQHF.

The chain links TRBV2 to TRBJ1-5, with D unresolved. Germline V CDR1 and CDR2: SNHLY, FYNNEI. This CDR3 has 15 residues. V dropped 0 bases and J dropped 1 base, with 7 bases sitting between them. CDR3: CASSEALQSNQPQHF. The CDR3 nucleotides read TGTGCCAGCAGTGAAGCGCTTCAGAGCAATCAGCCCCAGCATTTT.

A word on this clone: Other DNA sequences in this specimen translate into the identical CDR3. The chain employs TRBV5-1 and TRBJ2-1; 7 positions agree with TRBD2. This CDR3 is 14 amino acids long. CDR1 is SGHRS and CDR2 is YFSETQ in the germline V gene. With 0 bases clipped from V and 7 bases from J, the junction kept 4 bases outside the gene matches. The CDR3 protein is CASSLALAANEQFF. CDR3 coding DNA: TGCGCCAGCAGCTTGGCTCTAGCGGCGAATGAGCAGTTCTTC.